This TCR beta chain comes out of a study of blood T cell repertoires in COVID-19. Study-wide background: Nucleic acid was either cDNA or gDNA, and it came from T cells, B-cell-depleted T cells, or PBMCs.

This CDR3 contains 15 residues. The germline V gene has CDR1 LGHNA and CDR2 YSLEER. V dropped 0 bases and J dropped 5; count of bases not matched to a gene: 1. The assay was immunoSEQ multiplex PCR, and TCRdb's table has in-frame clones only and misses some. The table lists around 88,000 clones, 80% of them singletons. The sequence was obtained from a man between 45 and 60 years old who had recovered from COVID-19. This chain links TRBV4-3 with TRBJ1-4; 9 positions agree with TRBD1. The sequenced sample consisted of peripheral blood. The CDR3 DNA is TGCGCCAGCAGCCAAGAGGGACAGGGCAATGAAAAACTGTTTTTT. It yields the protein CASSQEGQGNEKLFF.